What follows are 26 T cell receptor beta chains derived from one specimen sequenced in a study of blood T cell repertoires in COVID-19. Some clones are missing from TCRdb's copy, which holds only in-frame ones; the method was immunoSEQ multiplex PCR. Of 65,000 or so clones listed, 65% to 85% are singletons. The material sequenced was PBMCs or T cells enriched from blood (not recorded which). The origin of the receptors is a woman aged 60-75 years who had been exposed to COVID-19.

This chain uses TRBV5-5 with TRBJ2-7; no definite D call. Between the trimmed V and J ends, which lost 0 bases and 3 bases, there was a span of 10 bases. CDR1 is SGHKS, CDR2 YYEKEE, per germline (reference sequence). The CDR3 has 14 residues. The CDR3: CASSLAFPGYEQYF. CDR3 DNA sequence: TGTGCCAGCAGCTTGGCTTTCCCCGGCTACGAGCAGTACTTC.

In this sample, this clone turned up many times. The V and J genes are TRBV6-6 and TRBJ2-7, with D perhaps TRBD1 (6 bases). Germline values: CDR1 MNHNY, CDR2 SVGAGI (reference sequence). V lost 6 bases and J lost 3, with 9 bases in between. The CDR3 has 12 amino acids. The CDR3 DNA follows: TGTGCCAGCAGCGGACAGAGCTACGAGCAGTACTTC. Its protein is CASSGQSYEQYF.

This chain joins TRBV5-6 and TRBJ1-5; weak D call: TRBD1 (5 bases). This CDR3 is built from 14 residues. Germline CDR1 reads SGHDT; CDR2 reads YYEEEE. V lost 2 bases and J 4 bases, leaving 10 bases between the germline ends. CDR3 sequence reads: CASSLRQPNQPQHF. The CDR3 region has the DNA TGTGCCAGCAGCTTAAGACAGCCTAATCAGCCCCAGCATTTT. The full variable domain, completed using reference TRBV5-6 and TRBJ1-5, is DAGVTQSPTHLIKTRGQQVTLRCSPKSGHDTVSWYQQALGQGPQFIFQYYEEEERQRGNFPDRFSGHQFPNYSSELNVNALLLGDSALYLCASSLRQPNQPQHFGDGTRLSIL.

This rearrangement joins TRBV11-2 to TRBJ2-1; 7 bases match TRBD2. The CDR3 sequence is 15 residues long. Unmatched junction bases numbered 7, after V lost 1 base and J lost 7 bases. CDR1 and CDR2 from the germline V gene are SGHAT and FQNNGV. The CDR3 spells CASSLGGRARNEQFF. CDR3 bases: TGTGCCAGCAGCTTAGGGGGGAGGGCCAGAAATGAGCAGTTCTTC.

Ten or more counts support this clone. The V gene is TRBV6-5, the J gene TRBJ1-5; 9 bases are shared with TRBD1. V dropped 4 bases and J dropped 4; count of bases not matched to a gene: 2. The germline V gene has CDR1 MNHEY and CDR2 SVGAGI. This CDR3 comprises 14 residues. The CDR3 region is CASSSGTGNQPQHF. CDR3 bases: TGTGCCAGCAGTTCCGGGACAGGGAATCAGCCCCAGCATTTT.

The chain links TRBV2 to TRBJ1-3; no reliable D call. The CDR3 loop spans 12 amino acids. V was clipped by 2 bases and J by 4 bases, with 3 bases between them. Germline V CDR1 and CDR2: SNHLY, FYNNEI. The CDR3 bases are TGTGCCAGCAGTGAACGGGGAAACACCATATATTTT. Encoded protein: CASSERGNTIYF.

This clone turned up a few times. This chain links TRBV28 with TRBJ2-4, with a possible D match to TRBD1 (6 bases). This CDR3 is 13 amino acids long. The V and J ends lost 1 base and 9 bases respectively, with 10 bases between them. Germline V CDR1 and CDR2: MDHEN, SYDVKM. Written as DNA, the CDR3 is TGTGCCAGCAGTTTATCAGGGGTCCCCATTCAGTACTTC. It encodes CASSLSGVPIQYF.

This clone was detected a few times. V and J are TRBV5-6 and TRBJ1-2; D is unclear. CDR1 and CDR2 from the germline V gene are SGHDT and YYEEEE. V lost 2 bases and J 4 bases, leaving 12 bases between the germline ends. The CDR3 consists of 14 residues. This CDR3 is CASSLWPSLYGYTF. In DNA, the CDR3 is TGTGCCAGCAGCTTATGGCCATCCCTCTATGGCTACACCTTC. Full variable domain (rest looked up from reference TRBV5-6 and TRBJ1-2): DAGVTQSPTHLIKTRGQQVTLRCSPKSGHDTVSWYQQALGQGPQFIFQYYEEEERQRGNFPDRFSGHQFPNYSSELNVNALLLGDSALYLCASSLWPSLYGYTFGSGTRLTVV.

This clone occurred once. The rearrangement links TRBV28 to TRBJ1-1; a possible D gene is TRBD1 (6 bases). The ends were cut back, 5 bases at V and 4 bases at J, with 14 bases in the middle. The CDR3 covers 14 residues. CDR1 is MDHEN and CDR2 is SYDVKM in the germline V gene. CDR3 coding DNA: TGTGCCAGCAGTCCCCCAGGGGCGCTCACTGAAGCTTTCTTT. Amino acid sequence: CASSPPGALTEAFF.

V usage is TRBV24-1 and J usage is TRBJ2-3; 11 positions match TRBD2. CDR3 length: 16 amino acids. Germline V gene sequence: CDR1 KGHDR, CDR2 SFDVKD. J lost 10 bases, V lost 4 bases, and 12 bases had no gene match. CDR3 in amino acids: CATSDLSGGALKAQYF. CDR3 in DNA: TGTGCCACCAGTGACCTTAGCGGGGGGGCCCTCAAAGCGCAGTATTTT.

The V and J genes are TRBV9 and TRBJ1-1; D is possibly TRBD1 (6 bases). V lost 3 bases, J lost 5 bases, and 20 bases lay in between. This CDR3 has 16 amino acids. Germline V gene sequence: CDR1 SGDLS, CDR2 YYNGEE. The CDR3 protein is CASSAKRTASWTEAFF. The CDR3 DNA follows: TGTGCCAGCAGCGCTAAAAGGACAGCTTCGTGGACTGAAGCTTTCTTT.

The chain combines TRBV29-1 with TRBJ1-2, with D perhaps matching TRBD1 (5 bases). Trimming shortened V by 2 bases and J by 8 bases, and 12 bases separated the two germline ends. There are 12 residues in the CDR3. Germline assignment: CDR1 SQVTM and CDR2 ANQGSEA. The CDR3 spells CSVEREGWGYTF. The CDR3 nucleotides are TGCAGCGTTGAACGGGAGGGGTGGGGCTACACCTTC.

CDR3 nucleotide sequence: TGTGCCAGCAGCGCTCTCAGGTTTGAGGCTTTCTTT. Translation gives CASSALRFEAFF. The chain couples TRBV5-6 to TRBJ1-1; no reliable D call. Germline CDR1 is SGHDT and CDR2 is YYEEEE. Trimming pared 4 bases from V and 11 bases from J, leaving 15 bases between. The CDR3 is 12 residues long.

This clone was seen only a few times. The CDR3 DNA reads TGTGCCAGCAGCTTAACGGGATTCAATCAGCCCCAGCATTTT. This encodes CASSLTGFNQPQHF. The rearrangement links TRBV11-2 to TRBJ1-5; D gene uncertain. Trimming pared 2 bases from V and 3 bases from J, leaving 8 bases between. The germline gives CDR1 SGHAT, CDR2 FQNNGV. The CDR3 extends over 14 amino acids.

This chain joins TRBV28 and TRBJ2-1, with D hard to call. V shed 8 bases and J shed 3 bases, with 14 bases lying between them. From germline, CDR1 is MDHEN and CDR2 SYDVKM. There are 14 residues in the CDR3. CDR3 DNA: TGTGCCAGCCGTGGGCTACAAGACTACAATGAGCAGTTCTTC. It codes for CASRGLQDYNEQFF. Filled out from reference TRBV28 and TRBJ2-1, the complete variable domain reads DVKVTQSSRYLVKRTGEKVFLECVQDMDHENMFWYRQDPGLGLRLIYFSYDVKMKEKGDIPEGYSVSREKKERFSLILESASTNQTSMYLCASRGLQDYNEQFFGPGTRLTVL.

The J gene is TRBJ2-2, the V gene TRBV28, with D uncertain. V was pared by 6 bases and J by 3 bases, with 5 bases between. CDR1 and CDR2 (germline): MDHEN, SYDVKM. CDR3 length: 12 amino acids. The CDR3 DNA sequence: TGTGCCAGCAGGGTAGACACCGGGGAGCTGTTTTTT. Translating it yields CASRVDTGELFF.

In DNA form, the CDR3 reads TGTGCCAGGACCCAGGGGAACACTGAAGCTTTCTTT. Translating gives CARTQGNTEAFF. This rearrangement joins TRBV30 to TRBJ1-1; D perhaps matches TRBD1 (5 bases). V gave up 8 bases and J gave up 1 base, with 11 bases separating them. The CDR3 covers 12 residues. The germline gives CDR1 GTSNPN, CDR2 SVGIG (reference sequence).

V is TRBV28 and J is TRBJ1-2; D unresolved. Trimming took 1 base from V and 8 from J, leaving 14 bases between them. Germline assignment: CDR1 MDHEN and CDR2 SYDVKM. CDR3 length: 14 residues. In nucleotides, the CDR3 is TGTGCCAGCAGTTTATTGAGGCCGGAAAGGGGCTACACCTTC. Its translation: CASSLLRPERGYTF.

The chain joins TRBV30 to TRBJ2-2; D is perhaps TRBD1 (5 bases). Trimming cost V 8 bases and J 7 bases, with 20 bases left between them. This CDR3 spans 14 amino acids. The V gene's germline CDR1 is GTSNPN and CDR2 SVGIG (reference sequence). Here the CDR3 reads CAVMWGAMVGELFF. The CDR3 region has the DNA TGTGCCGTAATGTGGGGCGCGATGGTCGGGGAGCTGTTTTTT.

The chain carries TRBV28 and TRBJ2-5, with D possibly TRBD2 on 6 matching bases. This CDR3 region has 16 residues. The V end lost 6 bases, the J end lost 2 bases, and 19 bases lay between the germline ends. Germline assignment: CDR1 MDHEN and CDR2 SYDVKM. CDR3 loop: CASRHPPREFQETQYF. The CDR3 DNA reads as TGTGCCAGCAGGCACCCCCCCCGGGAGTTTCAAGAGACCCAGTACTTC. Using reference TRBV28 and TRBJ2-5 for the parts outside the CDR3, the full variable domain is DVKVTQSSRYLVKRTGEKVFLECVQDMDHENMFWYRQDPGLGLRLIYFSYDVKMKEKGDIPEGYSVSREKKERFSLILESASTNQTSMYLCASRHPPREFQETQYFGPGTRLLVL.

V and J are TRBV28 and TRBJ1-4; D gene uncertain. Trimming removed 1 base from V and 8 bases from J, with 5 bases in between. This CDR3 has 12 residues. Germline V lookup: CDR1 MDHEN, CDR2 SYDVKM. The CDR3 DNA follows: TGTGCCAGCAGTTTATTCGGGGAAAAACTGTTTTTT. It yields the protein CASSLFGEKLFF. Supplemented by reference TRBV28 and TRBJ1-4, the full variable domain reads DVKVTQSSRYLVKRTGEKVFLECVQDMDHENMFWYRQDPGLGLRLIYFSYDVKMKEKGDIPEGYSVSREKKERFSLILESASTNQTSMYLCASSLFGEKLFFGSGTQLSVL.

The genes are TRBV4-1 and TRBJ1-1, with TRBD1 matching 8 bases. Germline-derived CDR1 and CDR2 are MGHRA and YSYEKL. Trimming cost V 2 bases and J 0 bases; bases outside gene matches: 5. This CDR3 region has 16 residues. Here the CDR3 reads CASSQPRTGMNTEAFF. CDR3 in DNA: TGCGCCAGCAGCCAACCTAGGACAGGGATGAACACTGAAGCTTTCTTT.

At least ten counts were recorded for this clone. The chain employs TRBV7-2 and TRBJ2-7; no reliable D call. The CDR3 is 14 amino acids. Looked up from germline, CDR1 is SGHTA and CDR2 is FQGNSA. The V and J ends lost 2 bases and 0 bases respectively, with 8 bases between them. CDR3 sequence reads: CASSLQADSYEQYF. The CDR3 nucleotides read TGTGCCAGCAGCTTACAGGCAGACTCCTACGAGCAGTACTTC.

The chain joins TRBV7-2 to TRBJ2-2, with D perhaps matching TRBD1 (6 bases). Germline V gene sequence: CDR1 SGHTA, CDR2 FQGNSA. V gave up 2 bases and J gave up 2 bases, with 12 bases separating them. This CDR3 has 16 residues. The chain's CDR3 is CASSLSTGTNTGELFF. The CDR3, as DNA: TGTGCCAGCAGCTTATCCACAGGGACCAACACCGGGGAGCTGTTTTTT.

The V and J genes are TRBV9 and TRBJ1-6; TRBD1 matches 7 bases. This CDR3 is built from 15 residues. CDR1 and CDR2 (germline): SGDLS, YYNGEE. V shed 4 bases, J shed 7 bases, and the junction held 8 bases outside the gene matches. The CDR3 spells CASSPSGQFNSPLHF. The DNA of the CDR3 is TGTGCCAGCAGCCCCTCGGGACAGTTCAATTCACCCCTCCACTTT.

This chain joins TRBV12-5 and TRBJ1-5; TRBD1 is a possible D gene (5 bases). The germline V gene has CDR1 LGHNT and CDR2 FRNRAP. CDR3 length: 16 residues. V was shortened by 6 bases and J by 3 bases, with 18 bases between the two germline ends. DNA of the CDR3: TGTGCTAGTGGCCCCTTAATTAGACAGTCCAATCAGCCCCAGCATTTT. Encoded protein: CASGPLIRQSNQPQHF.